This TCR beta chain was captured by sequencing in a study of beta chain features in type 1 diabetes. Investigators reverse transcribed all isolated RNA, so they sequenced expressed TCRB transcripts. Using immunoSEQ multiplex PCR, the repertoire was profiled, and TCRdb retains in-frame clones only, with some absent. The table lists around 650,000 clones, around 11% of them singletons, with more than 0.095% in the top ten. From germline, CDR1 is MNHEY and CDR2 SVGAGI. V gave up 11 bases and J gave up 5 bases, with 16 bases separating them. This CDR3 contains 13 residues. As to this clone: What it binds is unknown.

Study-wide results and caveats: A moderate, significant TCRB CDR3 shortening appeared in type 1 diabetes across four CD4+ subsets.

The sequence derives from a man between 25 and 39 years old with type 1 diabetes. The sequenced material came from naive CD4+ T cells from blood. The chain has TRBV6-5 and TRBJ1-5, with D perhaps matching TRBD1 (5 bases). The CDR3 loop is CASHGTVDQPQHF. The CDR3 DNA reads TGTGCCTCCCACGGGACTGTCGATCAGCCCCAGCATTTT.